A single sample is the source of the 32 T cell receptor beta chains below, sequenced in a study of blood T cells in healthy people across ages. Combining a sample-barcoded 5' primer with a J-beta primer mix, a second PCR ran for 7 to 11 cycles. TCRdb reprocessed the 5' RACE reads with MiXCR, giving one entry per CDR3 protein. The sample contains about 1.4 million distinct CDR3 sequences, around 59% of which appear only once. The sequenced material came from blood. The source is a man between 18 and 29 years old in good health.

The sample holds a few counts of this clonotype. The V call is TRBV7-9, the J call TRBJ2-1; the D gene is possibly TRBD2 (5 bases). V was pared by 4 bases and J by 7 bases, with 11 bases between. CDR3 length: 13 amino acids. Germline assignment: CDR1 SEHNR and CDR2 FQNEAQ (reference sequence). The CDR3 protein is CASSSSEENEQFF. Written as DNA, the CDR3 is TGTGCCAGCAGCTCCTCGGAGGAGAATGAGCAGTTCTTC.

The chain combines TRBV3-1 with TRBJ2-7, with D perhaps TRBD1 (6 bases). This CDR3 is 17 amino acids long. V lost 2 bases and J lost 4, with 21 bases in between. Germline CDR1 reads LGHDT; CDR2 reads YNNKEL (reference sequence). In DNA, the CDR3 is TGTGCCAGCAGCCAAAACGCTGGGCCCAGGGGCCGGTACGAGCAGTACTTC. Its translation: CASSQNAGPRGRYEQYF.

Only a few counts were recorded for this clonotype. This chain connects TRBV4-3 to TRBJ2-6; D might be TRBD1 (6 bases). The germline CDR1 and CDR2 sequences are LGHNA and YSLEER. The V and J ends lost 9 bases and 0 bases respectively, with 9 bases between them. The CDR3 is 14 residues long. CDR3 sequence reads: CARTGNSGANVLTF. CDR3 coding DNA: TGCGCCAGAACAGGGAACTCTGGGGCCAACGTCCTGACTTTC.

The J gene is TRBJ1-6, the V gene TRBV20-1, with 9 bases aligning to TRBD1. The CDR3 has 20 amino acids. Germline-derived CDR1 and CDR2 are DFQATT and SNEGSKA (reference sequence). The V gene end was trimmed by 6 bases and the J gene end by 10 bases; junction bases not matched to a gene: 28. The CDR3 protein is CSAARTGVSGAGLGTSPLHF. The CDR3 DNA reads TGCAGTGCCGCCCGGACAGGGGTTAGTGGCGCGGGTCTCGGGACCTCACCCCTCCACTTT.

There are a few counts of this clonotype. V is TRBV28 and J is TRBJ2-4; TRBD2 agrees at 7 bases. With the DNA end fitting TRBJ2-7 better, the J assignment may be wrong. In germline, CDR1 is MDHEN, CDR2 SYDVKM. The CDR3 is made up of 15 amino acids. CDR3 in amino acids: CASSPPRDYPYEQYF. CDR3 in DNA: TGTGCCAGCAGTCCCCCCCGGGACTACCCCTACGAGCAGTACTTC.

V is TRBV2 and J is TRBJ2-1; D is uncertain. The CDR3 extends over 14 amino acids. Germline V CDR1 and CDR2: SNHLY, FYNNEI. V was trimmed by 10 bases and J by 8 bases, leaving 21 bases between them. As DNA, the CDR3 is TGTGCCACCTTCAACTCGCGGAGAACGGATGAGCAGTTCTTC. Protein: CATFNSRRTDEQFF. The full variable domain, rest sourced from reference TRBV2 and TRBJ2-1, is EPEVTQTPSHQVTQMGQEVILRCVPISNHLYFYWYRQILGQKVEFLVSFYNNEISEKSEIFDDQFSVERPDGSNFTLKIRSTKLEDSAMYFCATFNSRRTDEQFFGPGTRLTVL.

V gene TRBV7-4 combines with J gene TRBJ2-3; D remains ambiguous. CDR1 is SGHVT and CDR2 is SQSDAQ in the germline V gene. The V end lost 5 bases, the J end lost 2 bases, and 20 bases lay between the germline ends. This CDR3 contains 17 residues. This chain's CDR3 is CASSLRRAAPNTDTQYF. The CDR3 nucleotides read TGTGCCAGCAGCCTGAGAAGGGCAGCCCCCAACACAGATACGCAGTATTTT.

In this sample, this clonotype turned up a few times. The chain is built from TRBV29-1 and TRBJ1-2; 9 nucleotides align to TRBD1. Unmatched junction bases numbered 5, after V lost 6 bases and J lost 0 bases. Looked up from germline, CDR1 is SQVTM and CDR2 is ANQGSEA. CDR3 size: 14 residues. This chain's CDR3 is CSVLQGATNYGYTF. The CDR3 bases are TGCAGCGTCCTACAGGGGGCGACTAACTATGGCTACACCTTC.

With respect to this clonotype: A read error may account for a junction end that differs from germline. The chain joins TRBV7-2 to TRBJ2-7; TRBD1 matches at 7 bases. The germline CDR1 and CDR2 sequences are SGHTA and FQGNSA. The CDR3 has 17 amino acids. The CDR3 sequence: CASSSDREWRVPYEQHF. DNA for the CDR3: TGTGCCAGCAGCTCCGACAGGGAGTGGCGGGTTCCCTACGAGCAGCACTTC.

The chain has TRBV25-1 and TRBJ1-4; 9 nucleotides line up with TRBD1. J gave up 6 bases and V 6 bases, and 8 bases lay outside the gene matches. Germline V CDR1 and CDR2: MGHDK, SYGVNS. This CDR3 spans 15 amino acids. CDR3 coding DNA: TGTGCCAGCAGGGCCGTTGACAGGGGGTATGAAAAACTGTTTTTT. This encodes CASRAVDRGYEKLFF.

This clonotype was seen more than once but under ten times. CDR3 protein: CASSLVETPVWGYTF. In DNA, the CDR3 is TGTGCCAGCAGCTTAGTGGAGACACCCGTCTGGGGCTACACCTTC. The chain joins TRBV7-9 to TRBJ1-2; D not certain. The CDR3 is 15 residues long. CDR1 is SEHNR and CDR2 is FQNEAQ in the germline V gene (reference sequence). V was shortened by 1 base and J by 8 bases, with 17 bases between the two germline ends.

This chain's CDR3 is CSALRAGGGKTEAFF. CDR3 bases: TGCAGTGCCCTCCGCGCAGGGGGCGGGAAGACTGAAGCTTTCTTT. V is TRBV20-1 and J is TRBJ1-1; the match to TRBD1 covers 8 bases. CDR3 size: 15 residues. The V gene's germline CDR1 is DFQATT and CDR2 SNEGSKA (reference sequence). After removal of 6 bases from V and 5 bases from J, the junction contained 14 bases not matched to a gene.

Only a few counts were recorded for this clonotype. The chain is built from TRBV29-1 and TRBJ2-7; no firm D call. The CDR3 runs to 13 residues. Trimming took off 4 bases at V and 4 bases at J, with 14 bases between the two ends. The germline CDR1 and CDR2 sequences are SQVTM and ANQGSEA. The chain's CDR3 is CSVALPTTYEQYF. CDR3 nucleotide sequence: TGCAGCGTTGCGTTGCCGACCACGTACGAGCAGTACTTC.

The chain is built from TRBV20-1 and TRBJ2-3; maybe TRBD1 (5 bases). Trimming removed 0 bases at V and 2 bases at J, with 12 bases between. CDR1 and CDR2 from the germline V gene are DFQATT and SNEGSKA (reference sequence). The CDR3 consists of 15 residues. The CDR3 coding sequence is TGCAGTGCTAGAGATTTGCAGGGTCCCACAGATACGCAGTATTTT. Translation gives CSARDLQGPTDTQYF.

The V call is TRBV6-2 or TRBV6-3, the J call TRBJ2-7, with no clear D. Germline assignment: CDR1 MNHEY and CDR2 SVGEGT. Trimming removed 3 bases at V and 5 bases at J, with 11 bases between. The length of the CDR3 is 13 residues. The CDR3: CASSYGSVNEQYF. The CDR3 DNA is TGTGCCAGCAGTTATGGCAGTGTTAACGAGCAGTACTTC.

CDR3 DNA: TGTGCCAGCAGAGGGGCTAATTCACCCCTCCACTTT. Translating gives CASRGANSPLHF. V gene TRBV6-6 combines with J gene TRBJ1-6, with D perhaps TRBD1 (5 bases). The germline CDR1 and CDR2 sequences are MNHNY and SVGAGI (reference sequence). CDR3 length: 12 residues. V dropped 6 bases and J dropped 6 bases, with 6 bases sitting between them.

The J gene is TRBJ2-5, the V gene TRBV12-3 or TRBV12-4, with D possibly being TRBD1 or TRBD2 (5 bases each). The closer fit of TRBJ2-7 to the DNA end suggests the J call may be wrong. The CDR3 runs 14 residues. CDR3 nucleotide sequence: TGTGCCAGCAGCAACCAGGGACCCGGGTACGAGCAGTACTTC. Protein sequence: CASSNQGPGYEQYF.

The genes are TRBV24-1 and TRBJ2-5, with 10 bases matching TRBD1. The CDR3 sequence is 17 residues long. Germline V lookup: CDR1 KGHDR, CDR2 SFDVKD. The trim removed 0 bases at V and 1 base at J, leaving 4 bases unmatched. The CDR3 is CATSDLGDRGPQETQYF. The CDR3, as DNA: TGTGCCACCAGTGATTTGGGGGACAGGGGACCCCAAGAGACCCAGTACTTC.

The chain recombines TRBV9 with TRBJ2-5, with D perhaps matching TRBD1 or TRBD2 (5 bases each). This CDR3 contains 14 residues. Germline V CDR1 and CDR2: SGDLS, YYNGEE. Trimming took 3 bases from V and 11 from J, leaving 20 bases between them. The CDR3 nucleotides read TGTGCCAGCAGCGACCCCGGTGGGGGAAATGAGCAGTACTTC. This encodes CASSDPGGGNEQYF.

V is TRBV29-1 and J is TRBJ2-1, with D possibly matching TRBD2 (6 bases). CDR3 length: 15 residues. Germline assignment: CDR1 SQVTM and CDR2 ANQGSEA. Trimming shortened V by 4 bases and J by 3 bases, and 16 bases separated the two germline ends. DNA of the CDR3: TGCAGCGTTGGGGGCGAGGGAGGCAACTACAATGAGCAGTTCTTC. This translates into CSVGGEGGNYNEQFF.

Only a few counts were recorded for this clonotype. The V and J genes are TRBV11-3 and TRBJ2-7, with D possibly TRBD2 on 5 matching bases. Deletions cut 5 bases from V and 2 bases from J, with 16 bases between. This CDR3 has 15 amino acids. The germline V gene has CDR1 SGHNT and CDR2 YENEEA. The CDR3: CASSQDWRLTYEQYF. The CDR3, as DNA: TGTGCCAGCAGCCAAGATTGGAGGTTAACCTACGAGCAGTACTTC. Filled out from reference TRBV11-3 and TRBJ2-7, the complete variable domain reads EAGVVQSPRYKIIEKKQPVAFWCNPISGHNTLYWYLQNLGQGPELLIRYENEEAVDDSQLPKDRFSAERLKGVDSTLKIQPAELGDSAVYLCASSQDWRLTYEQYFGPGTRLTVT.

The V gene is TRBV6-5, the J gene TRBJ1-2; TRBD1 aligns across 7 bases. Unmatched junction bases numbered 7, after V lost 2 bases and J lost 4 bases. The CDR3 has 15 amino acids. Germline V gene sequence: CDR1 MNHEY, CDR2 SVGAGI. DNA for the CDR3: TGTGCCAGCAGTTACGGCACAGGGGATAGCTATGGCTACACCTTC. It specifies CASSYGTGDSYGYTF.

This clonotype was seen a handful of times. The CDR3 reads CASSYLYRGPHGQYF. As DNA, the CDR3 is TGTGCCAGCAGTTACTTGTACAGGGGGCCACACGGGCAGTACTTC. This sequence joins TRBV6-5 and TRBJ2-5; 9 nucleotides line up with TRBD1. The CDR3 has 15 amino acids. Germline V CDR1 and CDR2: MNHEY, SVGAGI. V lost 1 base to trimming and J lost 11 bases; unmatched junction nucleotides: 11.

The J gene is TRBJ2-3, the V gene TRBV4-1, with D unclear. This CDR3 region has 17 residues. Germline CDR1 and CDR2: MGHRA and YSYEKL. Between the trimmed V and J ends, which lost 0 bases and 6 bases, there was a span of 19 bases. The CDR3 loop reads CASSQDGLTMESDTQYF. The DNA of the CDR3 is TGCGCCAGCAGCCAAGACGGCCTCACAATGGAGAGTGATACGCAGTATTTT.

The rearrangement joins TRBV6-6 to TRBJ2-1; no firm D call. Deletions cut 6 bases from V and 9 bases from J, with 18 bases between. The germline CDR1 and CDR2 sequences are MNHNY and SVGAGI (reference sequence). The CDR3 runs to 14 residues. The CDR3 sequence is CASSPQPLVSEQFF. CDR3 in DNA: TGTGCCAGCAGCCCACAACCCCTAGTCAGTGAGCAGTTCTTC.

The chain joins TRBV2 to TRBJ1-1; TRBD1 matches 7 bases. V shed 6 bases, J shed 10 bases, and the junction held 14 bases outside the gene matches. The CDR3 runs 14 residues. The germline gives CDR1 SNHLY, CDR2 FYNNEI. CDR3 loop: CASSPTGQVGAAFF. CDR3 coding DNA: TGTGCCAGCAGCCCCACCGGACAGGTGGGCGCAGCTTTCTTT.

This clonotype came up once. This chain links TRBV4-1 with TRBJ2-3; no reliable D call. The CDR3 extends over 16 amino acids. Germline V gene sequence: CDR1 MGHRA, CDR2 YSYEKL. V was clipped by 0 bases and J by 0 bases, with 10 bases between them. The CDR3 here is CASSQDRADSTDTQYF. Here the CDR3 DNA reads TGCGCCAGCAGCCAAGACCGGGCAGATAGCACAGATACGCAGTATTTT.

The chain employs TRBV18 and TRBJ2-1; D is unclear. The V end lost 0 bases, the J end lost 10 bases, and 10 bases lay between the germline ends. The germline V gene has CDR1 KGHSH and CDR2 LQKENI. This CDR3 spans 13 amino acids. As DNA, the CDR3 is TGTGCCAGCTCACCACCGGATCTAGACGAGCAGTTCTTC. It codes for CASSPPDLDEQFF.

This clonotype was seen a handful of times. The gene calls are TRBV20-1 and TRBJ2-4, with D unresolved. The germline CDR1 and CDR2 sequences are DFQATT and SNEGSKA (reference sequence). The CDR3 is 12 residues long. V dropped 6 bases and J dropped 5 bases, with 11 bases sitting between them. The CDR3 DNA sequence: TGCAGTGCAATAGACAACCAAAACATTCAGTACTTC. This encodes CSAIDNQNIQYF.

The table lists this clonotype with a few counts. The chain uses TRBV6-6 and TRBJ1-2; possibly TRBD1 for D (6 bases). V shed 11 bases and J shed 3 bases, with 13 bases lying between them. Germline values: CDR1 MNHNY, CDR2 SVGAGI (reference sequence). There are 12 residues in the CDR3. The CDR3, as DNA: TGTGCCGCGAACCCAGGGGACTATGGCTACACCTTC. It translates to CAANPGDYGYTF.

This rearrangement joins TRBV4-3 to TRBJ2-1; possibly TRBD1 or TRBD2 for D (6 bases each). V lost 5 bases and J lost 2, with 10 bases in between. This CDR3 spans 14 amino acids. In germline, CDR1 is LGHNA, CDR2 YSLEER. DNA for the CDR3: TGCGCCAGCAGCGTGAGGGGGGCCTACAATGAGCAGTTCTTC. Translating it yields CASSVRGAYNEQFF.

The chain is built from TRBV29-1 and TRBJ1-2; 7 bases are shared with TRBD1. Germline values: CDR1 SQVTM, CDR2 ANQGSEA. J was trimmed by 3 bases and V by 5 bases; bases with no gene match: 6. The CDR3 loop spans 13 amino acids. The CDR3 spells CSVFGGQHYGYTF. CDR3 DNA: TGCAGCGTTTTCGGGGGACAGCACTATGGCTACACCTTC.